This T cell receptor (beta chain) was observed in a study of graft-versus-host responses after intestinal transplantation. Regarding the study as a whole: GvH clones detected in recipient marrow included some appearing first in ileum or blood.

TCRdb's copy holds only in-frame clones and misses some; the assay was immunoSEQ multiplex PCR. The top ten hold approximately 5% of the sample, which has about 10,000 clones, under 35% seen once. Sequencing used alloreactive CD4+ T cells from a mixed lymphocyte reaction culture, obtained before transplantation. This sample's subset: CFSE-low proliferating T cells sorted from roughly six-day pre-transplant mixed lymphocyte reaction (GvH or HvG direction). This TCR came from a human patient who was an organ donor for intestinal transplantation.

CDR3 residues: CASSLQGATNEKLFF. Written as DNA, the CDR3 is TGTGCCAGCAGTTTACAGGGGGCAACTAATGAAAAACTGTTTTTT. The gene calls are TRBV28 and TRBJ1-4; 7 bases agree with TRBD1. The CDR3 has 15 amino acids. Trimming at V came to 2 bases and at J to 0 bases, leaving 0 bases not matched to a gene. The germline CDR1 and CDR2 sequences are MDHEN and SYDVKM. Full variable domain (rest looked up from reference TRBV28 and TRBJ1-4): DVKVTQSSRYLVKRTGEKVFLECVQDMDHENMFWYRQDPGLGLRLIYFSYDVKMKEKGDIPEGYSVSREKKERFSLILESASTNQTSMYLCASSLQGATNEKLFFGSGTQLSVL.